This T cell receptor (beta chain) was profiled in a study of cytomegalovirus exposure and HLA in healthy donors. CDR1 is GTSNPN, CDR2 SVGIG, per germline (reference sequence). V shed 8 bases and J 8 bases; nucleotides not matched to a gene: 4. The CDR3 is made up of 11 amino acids. Sequenced by immunoSEQ multiplex PCR; TCRdb stores in-frame clones only, minus some. This table holds 150,000 to 180,000 clones, just over 85% found once. This clonotype was sampled from a human donor in good health. The chain is built from TRBV30 and TRBJ1-1, with TRBD1 identical over 11 bases. Sequencing was performed on PBMCs. The CDR3, as DNA: TGTGCCAGGGGACAGGGGGGAGAAGCTTTCTTT. Translated, it gives CARGQGGEAFF.